Presented here are 4 T cell receptor beta chains from one specimen sequenced in a study of cytomegalovirus exposure and HLA in healthy donors. It was with 60 Vbeta and 13 Jbeta primers that the PCR ran. The table came from immunoSEQ multiplex PCR; TCRdb's copy has only in-frame clones and leaves some out. The sample has around 76,000 clones; approximately 70% are singletons. The sample consisted of PBMCs. The source is a woman aged 45 to 65 in good health and CMV-seropositive.

This clone was seen more than once but under ten times. This sequence joins TRBV27 and TRBJ2-1, with D uncertain. The CDR3 loop spans 14 amino acids. V was cut by 5 bases and J by 1 base, with 9 bases left in between. Germline-derived CDR1 and CDR2 are MNHEY and SMNVEV (reference sequence). The CDR3 loop reads CASSRQVSYNEQFF. The CDR3 DNA follows: TGTGCCAGCAGTAGGCAGGTTTCCTACAATGAGCAGTTCTTC.

The chain carries TRBV6-5 and TRBJ2-2; TRBD1 is a possible D gene (7 bases). V shed 8 bases and J shed 3 bases, with 16 bases lying between them. CDR3 length: 15 residues. Germline V gives CDR1 MNHEY, CDR2 SVGAGI. Here the CDR3 DNA reads TGTGCCAGCGTGGCAGGGGGACTCGACACCGGGGAGCTGTTTTTT. It is translated as CASVAGGLDTGELFF.

The chain has TRBV5-1 and TRBJ1-2; weak D call: TRBD1 (6 bases). The V gene lost 0 bases and the J gene lost 4 bases, with 13 bases spanning the gap. The germline CDR1 and CDR2 sequences are SGHRS and YFSETQ. There are 15 residues in the CDR3. CDR3 loop: CASSLAQGDGYGYTF. The CDR3 bases are TGCGCCAGCAGCTTGGCACAGGGCGACGGCTATGGCTACACCTTC. The whole variable domain, filled in from reference TRBV5-1 and TRBJ1-2, reads KAGVTQTPRYLIKTRGQQVTLSCSPISGHRSVSWYQQTPGQGLQFLFEYFSETQRNKGNFPGRFSGRQFSNSRSEMNVSTLELGDSALYLCASSLAQGDGYGYTFGSGTRLTVV.

This clone has just a few counts. V usage is TRBV7-3 and J usage is TRBJ2-3; 8 positions match TRBD2. This CDR3 is built from 15 residues. Germline V gives CDR1 SGHTA, CDR2 FQGTGA. The junction had 5 bases not matched to a gene; V was cut back by 5 bases and J by 1 base. CDR3 loop: CASSVGTRGTDTQYF. DNA of the CDR3: TGTGCCAGCAGCGTCGGGACTAGGGGCACAGATACGCAGTATTTT.